The rows below give T cell receptor beta chains drawn from one sample of a study of blood T cell repertoires in COVID-19. Assay: immunoSEQ multiplex PCR; the TCRdb copy retains only in-frame clones and omits some. The repertoire holds approximately 250,000 clones, with approximately 82% as singletons. Sequenced input: peripheral blood. The origin of the receptors is a man aged 35 to 55 who had recovered from COVID-19. Each CDR3 is given with its conserved first and last residue. Fields, in order: clone size, D gene, V gene, J gene, CDR3 DNA, CDR3 protein. A D gene is named only where the DNA matches it firmly. Expanded clones are given a class, and other clones once, few, many or no size at all.

-	TRBD1	TRBV14	TRBJ1-3	TGTGCCAGCAGCCAAGGACAGGGGGCCGGAAACACCATATATTTT	CASSQGQGAGNTIYF
-	-	TRBV7-2	TRBJ2-3	TGTGCCAGCAGCTTACTTGAGGGGGTACGAGATACGCAGTATTTT	CASSLLEGVRDTQYF
few	-	TRBV19	TRBJ1-1	TGTGCCAGTAGTATAACGGGGGGGAACACTGAAGCTTTCTTT	CASSITGGNTEAFF
-	-	TRBV12-5	TRBJ1-6	TGTGCTAGTGGTTTGGAAGGGGCCTCTAATTCACCCCTCCACTTT	CASGLEGASNSPLHF
-	-	TRBV6-5	TRBJ1-6	TGTGCCAGCAGTTACCGTAATTCACCCCTCCACTTT	CASSYRNSPLHF
-	TRBD1	TRBV18	TRBJ1-5	TGTGCCAGCTCAGCGAACAGGGGAAGGGGTCAGCCCCAGCATTTT	CASSANRGRGQPQHF
-	-	TRBV4-3	TRBJ1-2	TGCGCCAGCAGCCAAGCAGGGTATGGCTACACCTTC	CASSQAGYGYTF
-	-	TRBV3-1/TRBV3-2	TRBJ2-7	TGTGCCAGCAGCCAGGGGGGTAGCACCTACGAGCAGTACTTC	CASSQGGSTYEQYF
few	TRBD1	TRBV6-5	TRBJ2-7	TGTGCCAGCAGTCGAGACAGGGGGAAGTACGAGCAGTACTTC	CASSRDRGKYEQYF
many	-	TRBV12-3/TRBV12-4	TRBJ2-3	TGTGCCAGCAGCCAGGGCTTCGCAGATACGCAGTATTTT	CASSQGFADTQYF
few	TRBD2	TRBV7-9	TRBJ2-7	TGTGCCAGCAGCCGCAGCGGGAGACGGTACGAGCAGTACTTC	CASSRSGRRYEQYF
few	TRBD1	TRBV7-9	TRBJ1-1	TGTGCCAGCAGCCTCTCGACAGGGATGGCAGCTTTCTTT	CASSLSTGMAAFF
many	TRBD2	TRBV28	TRBJ2-2	TGTGCCAGCAGTTTCTCGTTAGGACTAGCGGGCACCGGGGAGCTGTTTTTT	CASSFSLGLAGTGELFF
-	TRBD1	TRBV30	TRBJ2-2	TGTGCCTGGCGGACAGGAAACACCGGGGAGCTGTTTTTT	CAWRTGNTGELFF
-	TRBD2	TRBV7-2	TRBJ2-7	TGTGCCAGCAGCCCAACTAGCGGGGGGGCGGGGGAGCAGTACTTC	CASSPTSGGAGEQYF
-	-	TRBV3-1/TRBV3-2	TRBJ2-1	TGTGCCAGCAGCCAAGACTCCAGCGGGTACAATGAGCAGTTCTTC	CASSQDSSGYNEQFF
-	TRBD2	TRBV5-5	TRBJ2-7	TGTGCCAGCAGCTTATTTGGACTTTTAGCGGGAGGGACCTACGAGCAGTACTTC	CASSLFGLLAGGTYEQYF
-	TRBD2	TRBV5-1	TRBJ2-1	TGCGCCAGCAGCCAGACTAGCGGGAGGTTCTATGAGCAGTTCTTC	CASSQTSGRFYEQFF
once	-	TRBV11-3	TRBJ2-7	TGTGCCAGCAGCTTAGTTTCGGGGGTAGGGCAGTACTTC	CASSLVSGVGQYF
-	-	TRBV11-2	TRBJ2-7	TGTGCCAGCAGCTTTCTCAGGGGCAACGAGCAGTACTTC	CASSFLRGNEQYF
-	-	TRBV27	TRBJ2-3	TGTGCCAGCAGTCCGGCTGGGCTAACAGATACGCAGTATTTT	CASSPAGLTDTQYF
-	-	TRBV29-1	TRBJ2-3	TGCAGCGTTACCCTGACCGGGACTTCGGCAGATACGCAGTATTTT	CSVTLTGTSADTQYF
-	TRBD1	TRBV24-1	TRBJ2-5	TGTGCCACCAGTGATTCCCGTCCCGGACAGGGTGAAGAGACCCAGTACTTC	CATSDSRPGQGEETQYF